A selection of T cell receptor beta chains follows, all from one sample in a study of cytomegalovirus exposure and HLA in healthy donors. Clones were read by immunoSEQ multiplex PCR, and TCRdb kept only the in-frame ones, dropping some. The data hold some 120,000 clones, with less than 85% observed a single time. Sequenced sample: PBMCs. The receptors stem from a female donor in good health and CMV-seronegative. Each CDR3 is given with its conserved first and last residue. A D gene is named only where the DNA matches it firmly. Size is omitted from some rows. Given values are once, few, many or a class for expanded clones.

V,D,size,J,CDR3,DNA
TRBV19,NA,NA,TRBJ1-2,CASSILRAQGPGYTF,TGTGCCAGTAGTATTTTACGGGCACAGGGCCCTGGCTACACCTTC
TRBV9,NA,NA,TRBJ2-3,CASSSPTRGDTQYF,TGTGCCAGCAGCTCCCCAACTAGAGGGGATACGCAGTATTTT
TRBV19,NA,few,TRBJ2-7,CASSIGPARDYEQYF,TGTGCCAGTAGTATCGGCCCAGCGAGGGACTACGAGCAGTACTTC
TRBV7-9,TRBD2,NA,TRBJ2-2,CSSSLGTSGNTGELFF,TGTTCCAGCAGCTTAGGTACTAGCGGGAACACCGGGGAGCTGTTTTTT
TRBV15,NA,NA,TRBJ2-5,CATSPGLQETQYF,TGTGCCACCAGCCCTGGACTACAAGAGACCCAGTACTTC
TRBV10-1,NA,once,TRBJ1-1,CASSESMIGNTEAFF,TGCGCCAGCAGTGAGTCGATGATCGGGAACACTGAAGCTTTCTTT
TRBV19,NA,NA,TRBJ2-3,CASAADYTDTQYF,TGTGCCAGTGCTGCGGATTACACAGATACGCAGTATTTT
TRBV9,TRBD1,NA,TRBJ1-3,CASSAGTEGNTIYF,TGTGCCAGCAGCGCCGGGACAGAAGGAAACACCATATATTTT
TRBV15,TRBD2,once,TRBJ2-5,CATSRDTSGKTQYF,TGTGCCACCAGCAGAGATACTAGCGGGAAGACCCAGTACTTC
TRBV18,NA,NA,TRBJ1-2,CASSPGGHGYTF,TGTGCCAGCTCACCAGGTGGCCACGGCTACACCTTC
TRBV4-1,NA,NA,TRBJ1-5,CASSQASPSNQPQHF,TGCGCCAGCAGCCAAGCTAGTCCGAGCAATCAGCCCCAGCATTTT
TRBV9,TRBD1,NA,TRBJ1-4,CASSRTGMSEKLFF,TGTGCCAGCAGTCGGACAGGGATGAGCGAAAAACTGTTTTTT
TRBV13,TRBD2,NA,TRBJ2-7,CASSFSGGGSYEQYF,TGTGCCAGCAGCTTCAGCGGGGGTGGCTCCTACGAGCAGTACTTC
TRBV6-5,NA,NA,TRBJ2-7,CASSWSGNYEQYF,TGTGCCAGCAGTTGGAGCGGAAACTACGAGCAGTACTTC
TRBV2,NA,NA,TRBJ1-1,CASSDEGGGAFF,TGTGCCAGCAGTGACGAGGGAGGGGGAGCTTTCTTT
TRBV4-1,NA,NA,TRBJ2-5,CASSQDRGAAQTQYF,TGCGCCAGCAGCCAAGATAGGGGTGCAGCCCAAACCCAGTACTTC
TRBV28,NA,NA,TRBJ2-1,CASRPSGNEQFF,TGTGCCAGCAGGCCGTCGGGAAATGAGCAGTTCTTC
TRBV7-9,TRBD1,once,TRBJ2-4,CASGSGTGSTDLAKNIQYF,TGTGCCAGCGGCTCAGGGACAGGATCGACGGATCTAGCCAAAAACATTCAGTACTTC
TRBV15,NA,once,TRBJ1-5,CATSRSRGSNQPQHF,TGTGCCACCAGCAGGAGCAGGGGAAGCAATCAGCCCCAGCATTTT
TRBV5-4,NA,NA,TRBJ2-2,CASSGGGVTGELFF,TGTGCCAGCAGCGGTGGCGGGGTCACCGGGGAGCTGTTTTTT
TRBV6-1,NA,NA,TRBJ1-2,CATRPSGISYGYTF,TGTGCCACGAGACCCTCAGGCATTTCCTATGGCTACACCTTC
TRBV6-6,TRBD1,once,TRBJ1-3,CASSSDRVNGRNTIYF,TGTGCCAGCAGTTCCGACAGGGTTAATGGTAGAAACACCATATATTTT
TRBV6-6,NA,NA,TRBJ2-1,CASSYFKRDEQFF,TGTGCCAGCAGTTACTTCAAACGGGATGAGCAGTTCTTC
TRBV19,NA,NA,TRBJ2-7,CASSPRLEPTTKQYF,TGTGCCAGTAGTCCCAGACTAGAACCAACAACGAAGCAGTACTTC
TRBV9,NA,NA,TRBJ2-5,CASSVGVGGRETQYF,TGTGCCAGCAGCGTAGGGGTTGGAGGTCGAGAGACCCAGTACTTC
TRBV7-8,NA,NA,TRBJ2-7,CASSLQTRIKAYEQYF,TGTGCCAGCAGCCTCCAAACTAGAATCAAAGCCTACGAGCAGTACTTC
TRBV5-1,NA,NA,TRBJ2-7,CASSLVGGGPYEQYF,TGCGCCAGCAGCTTGGTAGGCGGGGGCCCCTACGAGCAGTACTTC
TRBV12-5,TRBD2,few,TRBJ2-1,CASGISGTSRYNEQFF,TGTGCTAGTGGTATATCCGGGACTAGTAGGTACAATGAGCAGTTCTTC
TRBV11-2,NA,NA,TRBJ2-1,CASHLWGDAYNEQFF,TGTGCCAGTCACCTGTGGGGCGACGCTTACAATGAGCAGTTCTTC
TRBV30,NA,NA,TRBJ1-5,CAWSSSGREPQHF,TGTGCCTGGAGCTCCAGCGGGCGGGAGCCCCAGCATTTT
TRBV28,NA,NA,TRBJ2-1,CASSWNRGGSYNEQFF,TGTGCCAGCAGTTGGAACAGGGGGGGCTCCTACAATGAGCAGTTCTTC
TRBV6-1,TRBD1,NA,TRBJ2-2,CASLDRVSETGELFF,TGTGCCAGCTTGGACAGGGTATCGGAGACCGGGGAGCTGTTTTTT
TRBV28,NA,NA,TRBJ1-2,CASSPGQPYGYTF,TGTGCCAGCAGTCCGGGACAACCCTATGGCTACACCTTC
TRBV5-1,TRBD2,NA,TRBJ2-5,CASSDPGLATAQETQYF,TGCGCCAGCAGCGATCCGGGACTAGCAACAGCACAAGAGACCCAGTACTTC
TRBV5-1,TRBD1,NA,TRBJ1-2,CASSPGTGEEDYGYTF,TGCGCCAGCAGTCCAGGGACAGGGGAGGAAGACTATGGCTACACCTTC
TRBV5-4,TRBD2,NA,TRBJ2-2,CASRRGTSGNTGELFF,TGTGCCAGCAGACGAGGGACTAGCGGGAACACCGGGGAGCTGTTTTTT
TRBV5-1,TRBD2,NA,TRBJ2-5,CASSLGLAGGPRKTQYF,TGCGCCAGCAGCTTGGGACTAGCGGGAGGGCCGCGTAAAACCCAGTACTTC
TRBV2,NA,NA,TRBJ2-1,CASSQDIFGSYNEQFF,TGTGCCAGCAGTCAGGACATTTTCGGGTCCTACAATGAGCAGTTCTTC
TRBV5-1,TRBD2,NA,TRBJ2-7,CASSFTSGSTEQYF,TGCGCCAGCAGCTTTACCAGCGGGAGTACCGAGCAGTACTTC
TRBV9,NA,NA,TRBJ1-6,CASSVVEGESPLHF,TGTGCCAGCAGCGTAGTTGAGGGGGAATCACCCCTCCACTTT
TRBV27,TRBD2,NA,TRBJ2-7,CASSSLSGSSYEQYF,TGTGCCAGCAGTTCCCTCAGCGGGAGCTCCTACGAGCAGTACTTC
TRBV5-1,NA,NA,TRBJ2-3,CASSLLGTSTDTQYF,TGCGCCAGCAGCCTGCTGGGGACAAGCACAGATACGCAGTATTTT
TRBV4-1,NA,NA,TRBJ2-7,CASSLTGVTYEQYF,TGCGCCAGCAGCCTTACGGGTGTCACCTACGAGCAGTACTTC
TRBV15,NA,NA,TRBJ2-7,CATSGGLTSSYEQYF,TGTGCCACCAGTGGAGGACTCACAAGTTCCTACGAGCAGTACTTC
TRBV7-9,TRBD2,NA,TRBJ2-7,CASGDPGLAVYEQYF,TGTGCCAGCGGGGACCCGGGACTAGCGGTTTACGAGCAGTACTTC
TRBV10-1,TRBD1,NA,TRBJ2-7,CASSAGTEYEQYF,TGCGCCAGCAGCGCCGGGACAGAATACGAGCAGTACTTC
TRBV27,TRBD1,NA,TRBJ2-3,CASSPDRGDTQYF,TGTGCCAGCAGTCCGGACAGGGGAGATACGCAGTATTTT
TRBV2,TRBD2,NA,TRBJ2-5,CASSPRPWGGRPIQETQYF,TGTGCCAGCAGTCCTCGACCCTGGGGGGGGAGACCGATCCAAGAGACCCAGTACTTC
TRBV10-3,NA,once,TRBJ2-7,CAIGGSSYEQYF,TGTGCCATCGGAGGCAGTTCCTACGAGCAGTACTTC
TRBV10-3,NA,NA,TRBJ2-7,CAISPAKGGVYEQYF,TGTGCCATCAGCCCGGCGAAAGGGGGGGTCTACGAACAGTACTTC
TRBV5-1,NA,NA,TRBJ1-1,CASSALVENTEAFF,TGCGCCAGCAGCGCTTTAGTTGAGAACACTGAAGCTTTCTTT
TRBV2,NA,once,TRBJ2-5,CASSAELGTQYF,TGTGCCAGCTCGGCAGAACTAGGGACCCAGTACTTC
TRBV11-1,NA,NA,TRBJ2-5,CASSLEVGFQETQYF,TGTGCCAGCAGCTTAGAAGTCGGGTTTCAAGAGACCCAGTACTTC